The entry below describes one TCR beta chain. This clone was observed a handful of times. Its antigen specificity is not known. Base qualities are missing; no much larger clone stands one base away. Collaborating institutions collected whole blood in K2EDTA tubes following their own protocols. Collaborator samples were shipped for TCRbeta analysis as frozen whole blood, isolated PBMCs, or DNA extracted from either sample type. TCRbeta CDR3 regions were amplified from genomic DNA using the immunoSEQ Assay, a bias-controlled multiplex PCR. Per the original workflow: Within the assay, amplification of reference gene primers was used to estimate how many nucleated cells each sample contained. Sequence reads were collapsed and filtered to measure the absolute abundance of every unique TCRbeta CDR3 rearrangement. For each sample, productive Simpson clonality was calculated by taking the square root of Simpson's diversity index across productive rearrangements. Imported from immuneACCESS, the table was reduced by TCRdb to in-frame sequences with V and J called. These copies leave out some clones; in studies compared against another copy, an unresolved V gene accounts for under half, and the cause of the remainder is not known. The V and J calls and clone size were taken over from that table, and D and trimming were inferred from the DNA. In all, the sample holds around 94,000 clones, and 84% of those were seen once. The ten largest make up roughly 6.3% of the sample.

These data originate in a study of blood T cell repertoires in COVID-19 (TCRdb year 2020). General notes on the study: Samples from collaborators originated in the United States, Italy and Spain and spanned both the acute and convalescent phases of COVID-19. The material from the prospective study consisted of cDNA or gDNA derived from T cells, B-cell-depleted T cells, or PBMCs. Deeply sampled blood TCRbeta repertoires from subjects exposed to, actively infected with, or recovered from COVID-19 were included in the dataset. The repertoires were released in a freely available public database meant as a resource for research on the immune response to SARS-CoV-2. Samples were obtained from the ongoing ImmuneRACE study (first 160 participants) and from over a thousand subjects provided by 6 global collaborators. The sample metadata nearly always contained a de-identified subject ID, COVID-19 status, age in years and sex. HLA class I and class II types, where available, came from metadata supplied by the sample provider rather than from assay-based typing.

Overall results and qualifications from the work: The amount of clinical and demographic metadata varied by source and participant and was provided uncurated.

Looking up the germline V gene yields CDR1 ENHRY and CDR2 SYGVKD. The germline ends are 10 bases apart after V is trimmed by 0 bases and J by 8 bases. Inclusive of the bounding cysteine and phenylalanine, the CDR3 is 13 residues long. The retained sequence is limited to the CDR3, 39 bases, with the frame set at the first base. The source is a man aged 55 to 70 with acute or convalescent COVID-19. The sequenced sample was peripheral blood. The V and J genes are TRBV10-3 and TRBJ1-1; confidence is insufficient to name the D gene. In nucleotides, the sequence is TGTGCCATCAGTGAGTCGAACAACATCGAAGCTTTCTTT. It is translated as CAISESNNIEAFF.